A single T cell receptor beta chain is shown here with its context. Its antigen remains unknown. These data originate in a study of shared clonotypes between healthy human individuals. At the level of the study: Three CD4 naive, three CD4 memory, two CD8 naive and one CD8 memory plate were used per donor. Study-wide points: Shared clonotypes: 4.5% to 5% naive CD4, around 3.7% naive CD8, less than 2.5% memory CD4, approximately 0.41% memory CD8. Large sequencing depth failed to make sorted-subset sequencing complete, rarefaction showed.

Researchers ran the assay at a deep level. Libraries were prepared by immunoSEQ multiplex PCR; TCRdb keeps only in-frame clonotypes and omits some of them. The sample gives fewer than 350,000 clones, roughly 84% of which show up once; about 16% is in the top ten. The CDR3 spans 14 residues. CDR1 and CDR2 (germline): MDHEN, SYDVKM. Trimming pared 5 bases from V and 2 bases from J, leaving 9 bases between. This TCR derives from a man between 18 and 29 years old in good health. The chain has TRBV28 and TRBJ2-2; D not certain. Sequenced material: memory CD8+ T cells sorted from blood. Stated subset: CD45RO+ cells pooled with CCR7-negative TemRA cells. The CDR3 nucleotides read TGTGCCAGCAGTCCTACTGAAAACACCGGGGAGCTGTTTTTT. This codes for CASSPTENTGELFF.